Listed below are T cell receptor beta chains from one sample, sequenced in a study of T cell responses to AZD1222 COVID-19 vaccine. TCRdb's table, derived via immunoSEQ multiplex PCR, lists solely in-frame clones and lacks some. There are 140,000 to 150,000 clones in the sample; about 93% occur only once, and 7.5% to 9.5% lies in the top ten. This specimen was peripheral blood, taken on day 0 of AZD1222 vaccination. The receptors here all came from an adult in good health. Both conserved end residues are part of each CDR3. The order of the fields is D gene, J gene, V gene, clone size, CDR3 DNA, CDR3 protein. D genes are given only for firm matches. Only some rows state a clone size, as once, few, many or a class for expanded clones.

d_call: NA; j_call: TRBJ2-7; v_call: TRBV13; clone_size: NA; cdr3_nt: TGTGCCAGCAGCTTAGTGTGGGGCTCCCAAATTTTC; cdr3_aa: CASSLVWGSQIF
d_call: NA; j_call: TRBJ2-1; v_call: TRBV11-2; clone_size: few; cdr3_nt: TGTGCCAGCCAACCAGGGTCGAATGAGCAGTTCTTC; cdr3_aa: CASQPGSNEQFF
d_call: NA; j_call: TRBJ2-3; v_call: TRBV5-4; clone_size: NA; cdr3_nt: TGTGCCAGCAGCGGAGGACAGCGCCTCACAGATACGCAGTATTTT; cdr3_aa: CASSGGQRLTDTQYF
d_call: NA; j_call: TRBJ1-2; v_call: TRBV27; clone_size: NA; cdr3_nt: TGTGCCAGCAGACCACTTTTCCAGGGCGAGAAAGGCTACACCTTC; cdr3_aa: CASRPLFQGEKGYTF
d_call: NA; j_call: TRBJ2-7; v_call: TRBV2; clone_size: NA; cdr3_nt: TGTGCCAGCACCGAATCCAGCTACGAGCAGTACTTC; cdr3_aa: CASTESSYEQYF
d_call: TRBD2; j_call: TRBJ2-4; v_call: TRBV9; clone_size: NA; cdr3_nt: TGTGCCAGCAGCGTAGGCGGCGGGGGAATAGCCAAAAACATTCAGTACTTC; cdr3_aa: CASSVGGGGIAKNIQYF
d_call: NA; j_call: TRBJ1-2; v_call: TRBV10-3; clone_size: NA; cdr3_nt: TGTGCCATCAGTTTGGGGGGTTATGGCTACACCTTC; cdr3_aa: CAISLGGYGYTF
d_call: TRBD1; j_call: TRBJ2-3; v_call: TRBV6-5; clone_size: NA; cdr3_nt: TGTGCCAGCAGCCGTCTCAGCCCCAGGGGGGATACGCAGTATTTT; cdr3_aa: CASSRLSPRGDTQYF
d_call: NA; j_call: TRBJ1-1; v_call: TRBV5-1; clone_size: NA; cdr3_nt: TGCGCCAGCAGCGGGGGAGACCCTGAAGCTTTCTTT; cdr3_aa: CASSGGDPEAFF
d_call: NA; j_call: TRBJ2-7; v_call: TRBV7-6; clone_size: NA; cdr3_nt: TGTGCCAGCAGTTTAAACAGGGATAGGCTTTTCGGCGAGCAGTACTTC; cdr3_aa: CASSLNRDRLFGEQYF
d_call: NA; j_call: TRBJ1-6; v_call: TRBV6-5; clone_size: few; cdr3_nt: TGTGCCTCATCACGGGAGTATAATTCACCCCTCCACTTT; cdr3_aa: CASSREYNSPLHF
d_call: NA; j_call: TRBJ1-1; v_call: TRBV19; clone_size: NA; cdr3_nt: TGTGCCAGTAGTCTGGGGACCAGGGCTGGGGCTGAAGCTTTCTTT; cdr3_aa: CASSLGTRAGAEAFF
d_call: TRBD1; j_call: TRBJ1-2; v_call: TRBV15; clone_size: NA; cdr3_nt: TGTGCCACCAGCAGAGATCCCACAGGGGTAGAAGGCTACACCTTC; cdr3_aa: CATSRDPTGVEGYTF
d_call: TRBD1; j_call: TRBJ2-7; v_call: TRBV18; clone_size: NA; cdr3_nt: TGTGCCAGCTCACCATTCGCCGGGACAGGGGAGGGCGAGCAGTACTTC; cdr3_aa: CASSPFAGTGEGEQYF
d_call: NA; j_call: TRBJ1-1; v_call: TRBV5-5; clone_size: NA; cdr3_nt: TGTGCCAGCGTCTCGGTAGGCTCACAGGAAGCTTTCTTT; cdr3_aa: CASVSVGSQEAFF
d_call: NA; j_call: TRBJ1-2; v_call: TRBV18; clone_size: NA; cdr3_nt: TGTGCCAGCTCACCCCCGGCGGGCTACTATGGCTACACCTTC; cdr3_aa: CASSPPAGYYGYTF
d_call: NA; j_call: TRBJ1-6; v_call: TRBV28; clone_size: NA; cdr3_nt: TGTGCCAGCAGGGATTTTGGGGAAAACTCACCCCTCCACTTT; cdr3_aa: CASRDFGENSPLHF
d_call: TRBD2; j_call: TRBJ2-1; v_call: TRBV7-2; clone_size: NA; cdr3_nt: TGTGCCAGCAGTTGGACTAGCGGTTTGGAGAATGAGCAGTTCTTC; cdr3_aa: CASSWTSGLENEQFF
d_call: NA; j_call: TRBJ1-5; v_call: TRBV30; clone_size: NA; cdr3_nt: TGTGCCTGGAGTGAAAGCAATCAGCCCCAGCATTTT; cdr3_aa: CAWSESNQPQHF
d_call: NA; j_call: TRBJ1-2; v_call: TRBV5-5; clone_size: once; cdr3_nt: TGTGCCAGCAGCTTAGATATAGAGGCTGCTAACTATGGCTACACCTTC; cdr3_aa: CASSLDIEAANYGYTF
d_call: NA; j_call: TRBJ1-4; v_call: TRBV7-2; clone_size: NA; cdr3_nt: TGTGCCAGCAGCTTCCCTCGGACGGTGAGTGAAAAACTGTTTTTT; cdr3_aa: CASSFPRTVSEKLFF
d_call: TRBD1; j_call: TRBJ1-1; v_call: TRBV28; clone_size: NA; cdr3_nt: TGTGCCAGCAGTTTAACCGGGACAGGGATTGAGTCAGCTTTCTTT; cdr3_aa: CASSLTGTGIESAFF
d_call: NA; j_call: TRBJ2-1; v_call: TRBV29-1; clone_size: NA; cdr3_nt: TGCAGCGTTGAAGATCCCGAATATCGGAGCTCCTACAATGAGCAGTTCTTC; cdr3_aa: CSVEDPEYRSSYNEQFF
d_call: TRBD1; j_call: TRBJ1-1; v_call: TRBV7-9; clone_size: NA; cdr3_nt: TGTGCCAGCAGCCCGAGGGACAGAAACACTGAAGCTTTCTTT; cdr3_aa: CASSPRDRNTEAFF
d_call: NA; j_call: TRBJ1-1; v_call: TRBV18; clone_size: NA; cdr3_nt: TGTGCCAGCTCACCACTTACAAGAACTAACACTGAAGCTTTCTTT; cdr3_aa: CASSPLTRTNTEAFF
d_call: NA; j_call: TRBJ1-1; v_call: TRBV5-6; clone_size: few; cdr3_nt: TGTGCCAGCAGCCTGAACACTGAAGCTTTCTTT; cdr3_aa: CASSLNTEAFF
d_call: NA; j_call: TRBJ1-1; v_call: TRBV30; clone_size: once; cdr3_nt: TGTGCCTGGAGTCAGGACACCATTGCGAAAGCTTTCTTT; cdr3_aa: CAWSQDTIAKAFF
d_call: NA; j_call: TRBJ1-1; v_call: TRBV2; clone_size: NA; cdr3_nt: TGTGCCAGCACGGACAGTATGAACACTGAAGCTTTCTTT; cdr3_aa: CASTDSMNTEAFF
d_call: TRBD2; j_call: TRBJ2-5; v_call: TRBV10-3; clone_size: NA; cdr3_nt: TGTGCCATCCGAGGGCTAGCGGGGGCGGAAGAGACCCAGTACTTC; cdr3_aa: CAIRGLAGAEETQYF
d_call: NA; j_call: TRBJ1-4; v_call: TRBV4-1; clone_size: NA; cdr3_nt: TGCGCCAGCAGCCACGCCAAGGGTGGGGCTAATGAAAAACTGTTTTTT; cdr3_aa: CASSHAKGGANEKLFF
d_call: NA; j_call: TRBJ2-7; v_call: TRBV6-2/TRBV6-3; clone_size: NA; cdr3_nt: TGTGCCAGCAGTTTTTTGTTCCCCGAGCAGTACTTC; cdr3_aa: CASSFLFPEQYF
d_call: NA; j_call: TRBJ2-6; v_call: TRBV11-3; clone_size: NA; cdr3_nt: TGTGCCAGCAGCCCCCCCGGGTCTGGGGCCAACGTCCTGACTTTC; cdr3_aa: CASSPPGSGANVLTF
d_call: TRBD2; j_call: TRBJ2-2; v_call: TRBV27; clone_size: NA; cdr3_nt: TGTGCCAGCAGTTTAGGACTAGACGTCGGGGAGCTGTTTTTT; cdr3_aa: CASSLGLDVGELFF
d_call: TRBD1; j_call: TRBJ1-1; v_call: TRBV30; clone_size: NA; cdr3_nt: TGTGCCTGGAGTGTGACAGGGTCCACTGAAGCTTTCTTT; cdr3_aa: CAWSVTGSTEAFF
d_call: NA; j_call: TRBJ2-3; v_call: TRBV7-7; clone_size: NA; cdr3_nt: TGTGCTAGCAGCTTAGGAGCCCACAACGAGCCCACAGATACGCAGTATTTT; cdr3_aa: CASSLGAHNEPTDTQYF
d_call: NA; j_call: TRBJ2-7; v_call: TRBV7-2; clone_size: NA; cdr3_nt: TGTGCCAGCAGCTTAGTTGGGACAACCTACGAGCAGTACTTC; cdr3_aa: CASSLVGTTYEQYF
d_call: TRBD1; j_call: TRBJ1-6; v_call: TRBV4-2; clone_size: NA; cdr3_nt: TGTGCCAGCAGCCAAGGACCGGGACAGGGTTCACCCCTCCACTTT; cdr3_aa: CASSQGPGQGSPLHF
d_call: NA; j_call: TRBJ1-2; v_call: TRBV10-3; clone_size: NA; cdr3_nt: TGTGCCATCAATACAGGGTCGAGCGTTGATGGCTACACCTTC; cdr3_aa: CAINTGSSVDGYTF
d_call: TRBD1; j_call: TRBJ1-2; v_call: TRBV11-1; clone_size: NA; cdr3_nt: TGTGCCAGCAGCTTAGAGGGGACAGCCGCCACCTATGGCTACACCTTC; cdr3_aa: CASSLEGTAATYGYTF
d_call: NA; j_call: TRBJ1-6; v_call: TRBV25-1; clone_size: NA; cdr3_nt: TGTGCCAGCAGAAAAGCGGGGAGTCCGGATAATTCACCCCTCCACTTT; cdr3_aa: CASRKAGSPDNSPLHF
d_call: NA; j_call: TRBJ2-1; v_call: TRBV11-3; clone_size: NA; cdr3_nt: TGTGCCAGCAGCCCAGTGGGCGGGTACAATGAGCAGTTCTTC; cdr3_aa: CASSPVGGYNEQFF
d_call: NA; j_call: TRBJ2-7; v_call: TRBV11-2; clone_size: NA; cdr3_nt: TGTGCCAGCAGCTTACGGCGCATCTCAGGAACTTACGAGCAGTACTTC; cdr3_aa: CASSLRRISGTYEQYF
d_call: TRBD1; j_call: TRBJ1-6; v_call: TRBV4-1; clone_size: NA; cdr3_nt: TGCGCCAGCAGCCGTACAGGGGTGGAATCACCCCTCCACTTT; cdr3_aa: CASSRTGVESPLHF
d_call: NA; j_call: TRBJ1-2; v_call: TRBV5-4; clone_size: NA; cdr3_nt: TGTGCCAGCAGCTTGTTGGGGCACGCGGAGGGTGGCTACACCTTC; cdr3_aa: CASSLLGHAEGGYTF
d_call: NA; j_call: TRBJ2-7; v_call: TRBV12-3/TRBV12-4; clone_size: NA; cdr3_nt: TGTGCCAGCAGTTTTGCTCTAGCCTACGAGCAGTACTTC; cdr3_aa: CASSFALAYEQYF
d_call: NA; j_call: TRBJ1-1; v_call: TRBV7-9; clone_size: NA; cdr3_nt: TGTGCCAGCAGCTTAGTACCGGGACCTACCTGGTTGGCTTTCTTT; cdr3_aa: CASSLVPGPTWLAFF
d_call: TRBD1; j_call: TRBJ2-1; v_call: TRBV5-6; clone_size: NA; cdr3_nt: TGTGCCAGCAGATCGACAGGGTATGCGTTCAATGAGCAGTTCTTC; cdr3_aa: CASRSTGYAFNEQFF
d_call: NA; j_call: TRBJ1-5; v_call: TRBV28; clone_size: NA; cdr3_nt: TGTGCCAGCAGCCCAGGTGGAGTTGGTGGGGAATGGGGTCAGCCCCAGCATTTT; cdr3_aa: CASSPGGVGGEWGQPQHF